This T cell receptor beta chain stems from a study of blood T cell repertoires in COVID-19. The wider study: From T cells, B-cell-depleted T cells, or PBMCs came the material, which was cDNA or gDNA.

The table came from immunoSEQ multiplex PCR; TCRdb's copy has only in-frame clones and leaves some out. The sample lists under 300,000 clones, about 89% occurring once. V dropped 7 bases and J dropped 9; count of bases not matched to a gene: 20. The CDR3 loop spans 19 amino acids. Germline V lookup: CDR1 LGHDT, CDR2 YNNKEL (reference sequence). The chain is built from TRBV3-1 (or the pseudogene TRBV3-2) and TRBJ1-6, with 11 bases matching TRBD1. This clonotype originated in a middle-aged man with acute or convalescent COVID-19. Source material: peripheral blood. This chain's CDR3 is CASNSADRTGGAGSSPLHF. In DNA form, the CDR3 reads TGTGCCAGCAATTCGGCCGACAGGACAGGGGGCGCGGGAAGTTCACCCCTCCACTTT.